The 26 T cell receptor beta chains below were found in one sample sequenced in a study of CD8 T cells in ankylosing spondylitis. TCRdb fed the 5' RACE reads into MiXCR, producing one record per CDR3 protein. The table has approximately 100,000 distinct CDR3 sequences, about 24% seen once; the top ten hold more than 9%. Source material: synovial fluid, either unsorted or a sorted T cell fraction (not recorded which). These receptor sequences come from a male donor with ankylosing spondylitis.

V usage is TRBV15 and J usage is TRBJ1-2; D unclear. Deletions cut 1 base from V and 0 bases from J, with 6 bases between. Germline CDR1 LNHNV, CDR2 YYDKDF (reference sequence). This CDR3 is 14 amino acids long. The chain's CDR3 is CATSRGAANYGYTF. The CDR3 DNA reads TGTGCCACCAGCAGAGGAGCGGCTAACTATGGCTACACCTTC. The variable domain in full, completed from reference TRBV15 and TRBJ1-2, reads DAMVIQNPRYQVTQFGKPVTLSCSQTLNHNVMYWYQQKSSQAPKLLFHYYDKDFNNEADTPDNFQSRRPNTSFCFLDIRSPGLGDTAMYLCATSRGAANYGYTFGSGTRLTVV.

A single count supports this clonotype. The genes are TRBV5-1 and TRBJ1-4, with 7 positions matching TRBD1. The CDR3 totals 18 residues. V shed 0 bases, J shed 0 bases, and the junction held 8 bases outside the gene matches. The V gene's germline CDR1 is SGHRS and CDR2 YFSETQ. Here the CDR3 DNA reads TGCGCCAGCAGCTTGGGATTGACAGGGCGCTCAACTAATGAAAAACTGTTTTTT. This codes for CASSLGLTGRSTNEKLFF.

This clonotype was observed a few times. J is TRBJ1-4 and V is TRBV29-1; the D gene is possibly TRBD1 (6 bases). V was trimmed by 7 bases and J by 0 bases, leaving 15 bases between them. This CDR3 has 15 amino acids. CDR1 is SQVTM, CDR2 ANQGSEA, per germline. The CDR3 DNA is TGCAGCGCTGGTGGGGGGGGCGCAACTAATGAAAAACTGTTTTTT. This sequence encodes CSAGGGGATNEKLFF.

This clonotype was seen ten or more times. The chain uses TRBV12-3 or TRBV12-4 and TRBJ2-1; 8 bases line up with TRBD1. This CDR3 region has 13 residues. Unmatched junction bases numbered 2, after V lost 4 bases and J lost 6 bases. CDR3 loop: CASSSGQGNEQFF. CDR3 DNA sequence: TGTGCCAGCAGTTCCGGACAGGGCAATGAGCAGTTCTTC.

This clonotype was recorded at least ten times. This chain connects TRBV29-1 to TRBJ1-1; D call uncertain. Germline lookup yields CDR1 SQVTM and CDR2 ANQGSEA. There are 10 residues in the CDR3. V shed 8 bases and J shed 5 bases, with 9 bases lying between them. The CDR3 DNA reads TGCAGCCCAGAGAGGACTGAAGCTTTCTTT. Residues: CSPERTEAFF.

The V call is TRBV6-1, the J call TRBJ1-2, with 7 bases lining up with TRBD1. The CDR3 runs to 14 residues. CDR1 MNHNS and CDR2 SASEGT come from the germline V gene. J lost 1 base, V lost 6 bases, and 5 bases had no gene match. The CDR3 nucleotides read TGTGCCAGCAGACTGGGACAGCTTAACTATGGCTACACCTTC. As protein: CASRLGQLNYGYTF.

In its sample, this clonotype was seen a few times. The chain combines TRBV12-3 or TRBV12-4 with TRBJ1-4; no reliable D call. The CDR3 has 13 residues. With 5 bases removed from V and 8 bases from J, the gap between germline ends came to 12 bases. The CDR3 is CASSGKGIEKLFF. For the CDR3, the DNA is TGTGCCAGCAGTGGAAAAGGGATCGAAAAACTGTTTTTT.

V is TRBV20-1 and J is TRBJ1-1; TRBD1 matches at 10 bases. The V gene end was trimmed by 6 bases and the J gene end by 4 bases; junction bases not matched to a gene: 2. The germline gives CDR1 DFQATT, CDR2 SNEGSKA (reference sequence). This CDR3 comprises 12 residues. The DNA of the CDR3 is TGCAGTGCGCGGACAGGGGGCACTGAAGCTTTCTTT. Its translation: CSARTGGTEAFF.

The chain recombines TRBV20-1 with TRBJ1-5; TRBD1 agrees at 9 bases. The germline CDR1 and CDR2 sequences are DFQATT and SNEGSKA (reference sequence). The CDR3 sequence is 13 residues long. V trimming: 5 bases; J trimming: 6 bases; junction bases outside the gene matches: 5. The chain's CDR3 is CSAGDRVGQPQHF. The CDR3 region has the DNA TGCAGTGCTGGGGACAGGGTTGGTCAGCCCCAGCATTTT.

With respect to this clonotype: The conserved phenylalanine or tryptophan is not found at the CDR3 terminus, so this likely reflects a read error. The chain carries TRBV20-1 and TRBJ2-1; TRBD2 agrees at 10 bases. The CDR3 spans 15 residues. J gave up 4 bases and V 6 bases, and 9 bases lay outside the gene matches. Germline CDR1 DFQATT, CDR2 SNEGSKA (reference sequence). CDR3 sequence (DNA): TGCAGTGCCCCGTCGGGTAGCGGGAGGTACAATGAGCAGTTCTTG. Translated: CSAPSGSGRYNEQFL.

This chain connects TRBV11-3 to TRBJ2-2, with TRBD1 matching 8 bases. Germline V CDR1 and CDR2: SGHNT, YENEEA. J lost 1 base, V lost 6 bases, and 1 base had no gene match. The CDR3 is made up of 14 amino acids. CDR3 protein: CASRGQVNTGELFF. DNA of the CDR3: TGTGCCAGCAGGGGACAGGTGAACACCGGGGAGCTGTTTTTT.

This clonotype showed up just a few times. V usage is TRBV5-1 and J usage is TRBJ2-2; tentative D call: TRBD1 (5 bases). The CDR3 length is 13 residues. Germline values: CDR1 SGHRS, CDR2 YFSETQ. Trimming took 4 bases from V and 5 from J, leaving 9 bases between them. CDR3 nucleotides: TGCGCCAGCAGCGGCGCAGGGACCGGGGAGCTGTTTTTT. Amino acid sequence: CASSGAGTGELFF.

This clonotype has a count of ten or more. The chain carries TRBV20-1 and TRBJ1-1; 9 nucleotides line up with TRBD1. Germline CDR1 and CDR2: DFQATT and SNEGSKA (reference sequence). This CDR3 contains 13 residues. Trimming took 5 bases from V and 2 from J; bases not matched to a gene: 3. CDR3 sequence reads: CSAQQGANTEAFF. CDR3 DNA sequence: TGCAGTGCTCAACAGGGGGCTAACACTGAAGCTTTCTTT.

This chain uses TRBV12-3 or TRBV12-4 with TRBJ2-7; 12 bases fit TRBD1. The CDR3 consists of 15 residues. The J segment lost 6 bases and the V segment lost 7 bases, leaving 10 bases of the junction unmatched. The CDR3: CASTPGTGGKGEQYV. The CDR3 DNA is TGTGCCAGCACTCCCGGGACAGGGGGCAAGGGCGAGCAGTACGTC.

This clonotype has more than one count but fewer than ten. The V call is TRBV20-1, the J call TRBJ2-1, with no clear D. Trimming removed 3 bases at V and 5 bases at J, with 8 bases between. Germline V lookup: CDR1 DFQATT, CDR2 SNEGSKA (reference sequence). The CDR3 is 12 residues long. The CDR3 sequence: CSARVSDNEQFF. In DNA form, the CDR3 reads TGCAGTGCTAGGGTCTCTGACAATGAGCAGTTCTTC.

This chain uses TRBV4-2 with TRBJ2-2; TRBD1 aligns across 8 bases. This CDR3 region has 17 residues. Germline V gene lookup returns CDR1 LGHNA and CDR2 YNFKEQ. V shed 3 bases and J 1 base; nucleotides not matched to a gene: 7. This CDR3 is CASSHGPGQGNTGELFF. The CDR3 bases are TGTGCCAGCAGCCACGGACCCGGACAGGGGAACACCGGGGAGCTGTTTTTT.

The chain is built from TRBV5-1 and TRBJ2-3; maybe TRBD1 (6 bases). V lost 6 bases and J lost 2, with 13 bases in between. Germline loops: CDR1 SGHRS, CDR2 YFSETQ. This CDR3 comprises 14 residues. The CDR3: CASKSRGNTDTQYF. The CDR3, as DNA: TGCGCCAGCAAATCCAGGGGTAACACAGATACGCAGTATTTT.

V gene TRBV24-1 combines with J gene TRBJ2-5; D ambiguous. The CDR3 has 14 amino acids. Germline assignment: CDR1 KGHDR and CDR2 SFDVKD. V lost 4 bases and J 2 bases, leaving 10 bases between the germline ends. CDR3 sequence (DNA): TGTGCCACCAGTGAAAGCAATGCACAAGAGACCCAGTACTTC. Translating gives CATSESNAQETQYF.

This chain links TRBV5-6 with TRBJ2-1; the match to TRBD1 covers 8 bases. CDR1 is SGHDT, CDR2 YYEEEE, per germline. The CDR3 consists of 16 residues. V shed 0 bases and J 9 bases; nucleotides not matched to a gene: 11. Written as DNA, the CDR3 is TGTGCCAGCAGCTTGGTGGCGACAGGGGCTAAGGGTGAGCAGTTCTTC. This sequence encodes CASSLVATGAKGEQFF.

This clonotype was seen many times. The gene calls are TRBV24-1 and TRBJ1-2; 9 nucleotides agree with TRBD1. V shed 4 bases, J shed 6 bases, and the junction held 11 bases outside the gene matches. The CDR3 length is 16 residues. Germline lookup yields CDR1 KGHDR and CDR2 SFDVKD. This chain's CDR3 is CATSEDRGAVGNGYTF. CDR3 nucleotides: TGTGCCACCAGTGAAGACAGGGGGGCGGTCGGTAATGGCTACACCTTC.

The chain carries TRBV5-1 and TRBJ2-5; a weak D match, TRBD2 (5 bases). V lost 2 bases, J lost 10 bases, and 15 bases lay in between. Germline assignment: CDR1 SGHRS and CDR2 YFSETQ. The CDR3 runs to 13 residues. DNA of the CDR3: TGCGCCAGCAGCTTAGGGCCCCAGAGGGACCAGTACTTC. This sequence encodes CASSLGPQRDQYF.

This clonotype was observed a few times. CDR3 loop: CASSKRASGTGGEKLFF. Here the CDR3 DNA reads TGTGCCAGCAGCAAAAGGGCGTCCGGGACAGGCGGTGAAAAACTGTTTTTT. V usage is TRBV21-1 and J usage is TRBJ1-4; the D call of TRBD1 is as the table states it, not checked on the DNA. TRBV21-1 is termed a pseudogene. The CDR3 length is 17 residues.

V usage is TRBV25-1 and J usage is TRBJ2-2; D may be TRBD1 (5 bases). The CDR3 runs 14 residues. V was pared by 2 bases and J by 7 bases, with 11 bases between. CDR1 is MGHDK, CDR2 SYGVNS, per germline. As DNA, the CDR3 is TGTGCCAGCAGTGAAAAAGGGGATATCGGGGAGCTGTTTTTT. Translating gives CASSEKGDIGELFF.

The rearrangement joins TRBV5-1 to TRBJ2-7, with 14 nucleotides matching TRBD2. Trimming at V came to 0 bases and at J to 4 bases, leaving 9 bases not matched to a gene. Germline CDR1 SGHRS, CDR2 YFSETQ. The CDR3 covers 18 residues. This CDR3 reads CASSLGTAGTSGRYEQYV. DNA of the CDR3: TGCGCCAGCAGCTTGGGGACGGCCGGGACTAGCGGGAGATACGAGCAGTACGTC.

This clonotype was detected only a few times. The V and J genes are TRBV6-5 and TRBJ2-5; D uncertain. V lost 3 bases and J 0 bases, leaving 11 bases between the germline ends. The CDR3 runs to 15 residues. In germline, CDR1 is MNHEY, CDR2 SVGAGI. For the CDR3, the DNA is TGTGCCAGCAGTTATAAGGCGGATTACCAAGAGACCCAGTACTTC. Protein sequence: CASSYKADYQETQYF.

The CDR3 DNA reads TGTGCCACCAAGACTAGCGGGGGGGGAGGCGAGCAGTACTTC. Its protein is CATKTSGGGGEQYF. The chain carries TRBV6-1 and TRBJ2-7; TRBD2 agrees at 14 bases. CDR3 length: 14 amino acids. Germline V CDR1 and CDR2: MNHNS, SASEGT. Germline trimming cut 10 bases from V and 6 bases from J; bases unmatched to any gene: 8.